This TCR beta chain was captured in a study of blood T cell repertoires in COVID-19. Assay: immunoSEQ multiplex PCR; the TCRdb copy retains only in-frame clones and omits some. The repertoire has fewer than 150,000 clones, over 65% of them found once; the top ten carry about 8.5%. This clone was seen only a few times. V lost 9 bases, J lost 6 bases, and 14 bases stayed unmatched. Germline V gene lookup returns CDR1 KGHDR and CDR2 SFDVKD. CDR3 length equals 16 residues. The chain uses TRBV24-1 and TRBJ1-4; 8 nucleotides match TRBD1. This TCR was sampled from a middle-aged woman with acute or convalescent COVID-19. Sequenced: peripheral blood. CDR3 in amino acids: CATRQPRQGLDEKLFF. The CDR3 DNA reads as TGTGCCACCCGGCAACCCCGACAGGGGCTGGATGAAAAACTGTTTTTT.